The rows below give T cell receptor beta chains drawn from one sample of a study of blood T cell repertoires in COVID-19. Clones were sequenced by immunoSEQ multiplex PCR, and TCRdb holds only the in-frame ones, with some missing. Seen here are about 150,000 clones, 65% to 85% observed once, and the top ten hold over 4%. The sample consisted of PBMCs or T cells enriched from blood (not recorded which). All receptors derive from a man aged 65 to 85 who had been exposed to COVID-19. The CDR3 runs from the conserved cysteine through the conserved F or W. The order of the fields is V gene, clone size, J gene, D gene, CDR3 DNA, CDR3 protein. A D gene is named only where the DNA matches it firmly. Clone size, where shown, is once, few, many, or a class for clones that have expanded.

TRBV5-1	-	TRBJ2-6	-	TGCGCCAGCAGCTTGACGGTGTCTGGGGCCAACGTCCTGACTTTC	CASSLTVSGANVLTF
TRBV7-9	-	TRBJ1-2	TRBD1	TGTGCCAGCAGCCAAAGTGACAGGGGTGATGGCTACACCTTC	CASSQSDRGDGYTF
TRBV5-1	-	TRBJ1-2	-	TGCGCCAGCAGCTTGTCCCCCGGGACTTCTAACTATGGCTACACCTTC	CASSLSPGTSNYGYTF
TRBV5-1	few	TRBJ2-5	-	TGCGCCAGCAGCCCGACCACAGGGTGGGGCGAGACCCAGTACTTC	CASSPTTGWGETQYF
TRBV21-1	-	TRBJ2-7	-	TGTGCCAGCAGCACACGGTCCTTCCTTAGCTCCTACGAGCAGTACTTC	CASSTRSFLSSYEQYF
TRBV2	-	TRBJ2-6	-	TGTGCCAGCAGTGAAGGCAGGGCAATCTCTGGGGCCAACGTCCTGACTTTC	CASSEGRAISGANVLTF
TRBV7-2	-	TRBJ2-3	-	TGTGCCAGCACTCCAGACTGGGGCACAGATACGCAGTATTTT	CASTPDWGTDTQYF
TRBV27	-	TRBJ2-2	-	TGTGCCAGCAGTTTTCGAGCGGGCCCCGGGGAGCTGTTTTTT	CASSFRAGPGELFF
TRBV19	-	TRBJ1-2	-	TGTGCCAGTACCAATCCAGCAGGGCTCCTTAACTATGGCTACACCTTC	CASTNPAGLLNYGYTF
TRBV7-9	-	TRBJ1-4	TRBD1	TGTGCCAGCAGTCCGACAGGGGCTAATGAAAAACTGTTTTTT	CASSPTGANEKLFF
TRBV28	-	TRBJ1-3	-	TGTGCCAGCAGTTTATACGGGTACCTCTCTGGAAACACCATATATTTT	CASSLYGYLSGNTIYF
TRBV27	-	TRBJ2-6	TRBD1	TGTGCCAGCGGTACACAGGGGGACAACGTCCTGACTTTC	CASGTQGDNVLTF
TRBV5-1	-	TRBJ2-7	-	TGCGCCAGCAGCTTGCCCGGTCTCAGGGAGCAGTACTTC	CASSLPGLREQYF
TRBV21-1	-	TRBJ1-1	-	TGTGCCAGCAGCAAAGGGTCGGGTGAAGCTTTCTTT	CASSKGSGEAFF
TRBV28	-	TRBJ1-1	-	TGTGCCAGCAGTTTATTTTACAGGCAGAGTAATGAAGCTTTCTTT	CASSLFYRQSNEAFF
TRBV30	-	TRBJ1-1	-	TGTGCCTGGAGTTACGGGGGTCGGGCTGAAGCTTTCTTT	CAWSYGGRAEAFF
TRBV30	-	TRBJ1-1	-	TGTGCCTGGAAGCCCCTGGGGGGTACGAACACTGAAGCTTTCTTT	CAWKPLGGTNTEAFF
TRBV7-2	-	TRBJ2-1	TRBD2	TGTGCCAGCAGCCCGACTCGGACTAGCGGGGACTTCTACAATGAGCAGTTCTTC	CASSPTRTSGDFYNEQFF
TRBV15	-	TRBJ2-1	TRBD2	TGTGCCACCAGCAGAGGCCCCAGCGGGGGAAATGAGCAGTTCTTC	CATSRGPSGGNEQFF
TRBV30	-	TRBJ1-2	-	TGTGCCTGGAGTCCCGTGGGGGCCAACTATGGCTACACCTTC	CAWSPVGANYGYTF
TRBV20-1	-	TRBJ1-2	-	TGCAGTGCTAGGGAGGTGAGAGGCTACACCTTC	CSAREVRGYTF
TRBV19	-	TRBJ2-7	TRBD1	TGTGCCAGTAGTCCGTCACAGGGGGGCCCCTACGAGCAGTACTTC	CASSPSQGGPYEQYF
TRBV13	-	TRBJ2-1	TRBD2	TGTGCCAGCAGCCGAGCGGGGGGGCGGAGCTCCTACAATGAGCAGTTCTTC	CASSRAGGRSSYNEQFF
TRBV5-6	-	TRBJ2-1	TRBD2	TGTGCCAGCAGTTCGGGACTAGCGGGGGCCCCGGGGAATGAGCAGTTCTTC	CASSSGLAGAPGNEQFF
TRBV25-1	few	TRBJ2-3	-	TGTGCCAGCAGTGATTCCCTAGAGTGGACAGATACGCAGTATTTT	CASSDSLEWTDTQYF
TRBV5-1	once	TRBJ2-7	-	TGCGCCAGCAGCTTGGTACAGGATGCTACGAAAGAGCAGTACTTC	CASSLVQDATKEQYF
TRBV12-3/TRBV12-4	-	TRBJ2-7	-	TGTGCCAGCAGTTTTAGGGAGGCGCACGAGCAGTACTTC	CASSFREAHEQYF
TRBV7-6	-	TRBJ2-1	TRBD1	TGTGCCAGCAGCCGCGACAGGGTGGGCTACAATGAGCAGTTCTTC	CASSRDRVGYNEQFF
TRBV18	-	TRBJ2-2	-	TGTGCCAGCTCCATTCAGGTCAGGGGAGAGCTGTTTTTT	CASSIQVRGELFF
TRBV4-1	-	TRBJ2-7	TRBD1	TGCGCCAGCAGCCAAGAAGGGACAGGGGGCGAGCAGTACTTC	CASSQEGTGGEQYF
TRBV19	-	TRBJ1-2	-	TGTGCCAGTTCACAGTCCCCGCTCTATGGCTACACCTTC	CASSQSPLYGYTF
TRBV19	-	TRBJ2-3	TRBD2	TGTGCCAGTAGTCCCAGGACTAGCGGGGTAGATACGCAGTATTTT	CASSPRTSGVDTQYF
TRBV12-3/TRBV12-4	-	TRBJ1-1	TRBD1	TGTGCCAGCAGCATCACAGGGGGCACTGAAGCTTTCTTT	CASSITGGTEAFF
TRBV2	once	TRBJ2-3	-	TGTGCCAGCATTGAAACAAGAACTAGTAGCACAGATACGCAGTATTTT	CASIETRTSSTDTQYF
TRBV19	-	TRBJ2-7	TRBD1	TGTGCCAGTTCCCGGGACAGGGGAATCGACGAGCAGTACTTC	CASSRDRGIDEQYF
TRBV19	-	TRBJ1-2	-	TGTGCCAGTAGTCCTGGGGGGGCCTCACAGGTCTGGTATGGCTACACCTTC	CASSPGGASQVWYGYTF
TRBV4-3	-	TRBJ2-1	-	TGCGCCAGCAGCCAAGATGCGGTGGACAGTACCTACAATGAGCAGTTCTTC	CASSQDAVDSTYNEQFF
TRBV28	few	TRBJ1-2	-	TGTGCCAGCAGTTTAAGTCAGGGGAAAGGCTACACCTTC	CASSLSQGKGYTF
TRBV6-6	-	TRBJ2-2	-	TGTGCCAGCAGTTACTCGGTGGCTAGCACCGGGGAGCTGTTTTTT	CASSYSVASTGELFF
TRBV9	-	TRBJ2-7	-	TGTGCCAGCAGCGCATCTAGCAAGTTCGACGAGCAGTACTTC	CASSASSKFDEQYF
TRBV10-3	-	TRBJ2-7	-	TGTGCCACCCGGGAGCCCGGGCTCTACGAGCAGTACTTC	CATREPGLYEQYF
TRBV2	-	TRBJ2-5	-	TGTGCCAGCAGTGAAAGCAGGGCCAGATCGGAGACCCAGTACTTC	CASSESRARSETQYF
TRBV6-5	-	TRBJ2-7	-	TGTGCCAGCAGTTACTCTAACAGGTTCTTGTACGAGCAGTACTTC	CASSYSNRFLYEQYF
TRBV4-3	-	TRBJ1-2	-	TGCGCCAGCAGCCAGGTCAGGGCAGCTAACTATGGCTACACCTTC	CASSQVRAANYGYTF
TRBV29-1	-	TRBJ1-1	TRBD1	TGCAGCGTTAATTCAGGGGGGAGAGAAGCTTTCTTT	CSVNSGGREAFF
TRBV28	-	TRBJ2-7	TRBD1	TGTGCCAGCGGGGGGAACCGGGACAGGTTCTACGAGCAGTACTTC	CASGGNRDRFYEQYF
TRBV18	-	TRBJ1-1	-	TGTGCCAGCTCCCGAGAAATGAACACTGAAGCTTTCTTT	CASSREMNTEAFF
TRBV19	-	TRBJ2-7	-	TGTGCCAGTAGTCGGTCCGGGAACATGGACTCCTACGAGCAGTACTTC	CASSRSGNMDSYEQYF